This T cell receptor (beta chain) emerged from a study of blood T cell repertoires in COVID-19 (dated by TCRdb to the early 2020s). Context from the whole study: Samples covering the acute and convalescent phases of COVID-19 were provided by collaborators in the United States, Italy and Spain. Deeply sampled blood TCRbeta repertoires from subjects exposed to, actively infected with, or recovered from COVID-19 were included in the dataset. The repertoires were released in a freely available public database meant as a resource for research on the immune response to SARS-CoV-2. The material from the prospective study consisted of cDNA or gDNA derived from T cells, B-cell-depleted T cells, or PBMCs. Where HLA class I and class II types were available, the types were taken from metadata supplied by the sample provider, not from assay-based typing. Nearly every sample came with metadata listing a de-identified subject ID, COVID-19 status, age in years and sex. Samples came from the ongoing ImmuneRACE study (first 160 participants) plus 1,254 subjects from 6 global collaborators.

V is pruned by 5 bases and J by 6 bases, leaving 9 bases of the junction without a gene match. Measured from the cysteine to the phenylalanine, the CDR3 is 15 residues long. Just CDR3 DNA is preserved here, 45 bases in frame from base 1. CDR1 MNHEY and CDR2 SVGAGI are derived from the germline V gene. In the prospective study, participants were roughly 18 to 90 years old, resided in 20 to 30 geographic areas of the United States, and were enrolled through a virtual design. In the prospective study, cohorts were assigned on the basis of participant-reported clinical history obtained from a screening survey and a study questionnaire. ImmuneRACE Cohort 3 recovered participants were defined by two consecutive negative NP/OP PCR tests, healthcare professional clearance, or symptom resolution. Mobile phlebotomists in the prospective study collected whole blood, serum and a nasopharyngeal or oropharyngeal swab from every participant. Participants in the prospective study had the option to provide additional blood draws and questionnaires over a roughly two-month period. Prospective study blood samples were shipped either frozen or at room temperature before DNA extraction.

The immunoSEQ Assay, a bias-controlled multiplex PCR, was used to amplify TCRbeta CDR3 regions from genomic DNA. The source study handled its data this way. The number of nucleated cells in each sample was estimated from the amplification of reference gene primers within the assay. Sequence reads were collapsed and filtered to measure the absolute abundance of every unique TCRbeta CDR3 rearrangement. For each sample, productive Simpson clonality was calculated by taking the square root of Simpson's diversity index across productive rearrangements. The source is immuneACCESS, and TCRdb retained only in-frame sequences with V and J called. Part of the clones is not carried over; for the studies checked, unresolved V genes explain less than half of this, and the remainder is unexplained. Clone size and V and J calls were adopted from that table, with D and trimming inferred from the DNA. This sample lists around 500,000 clones; around 89% were detected once. The ten largest clonotypes hold approximately 1.8% of the sample.

With respect to this clone: The specificity of this receptor is unknown. Per-nucleotide qualities are absent, and no much larger clonotype sits a single base away.

Broader findings and caveats from the paper: Clinical and demographic metadata were provided uncurated, with the amount varying by source and participant.

The rearrangement combines TRBV6-5 with TRBJ2-1, with TRBD2 matching 8 junction bases. The receptor comes from a woman in her thirties or forties who had recovered from COVID-19. The material sequenced was PBMCs or T cells enriched from blood (not recorded which). The CDR3 reads CASSTTSGPVNEQFF. DNA sequence: TGTGCCAGCAGTACCACTAGCGGACCAGTCAATGAGCAGTTCTTC.